One and the same sample provided the 21 T cell receptor beta chains below, sequenced in a study of vaccination effects on CD4 cells after COVID-19. No antigen is known for these receptors. Libraries were prepared by immunoSEQ multiplex PCR; TCRdb keeps only in-frame clonotypes and omits some of them. The data contain about 46,000 clones, approximately 81% of them seen just once; the ten biggest clones take up roughly 8.7%. The authors isolated CD4+ T cells after 9 to 10 days of culture. The sample in question was CD4+ T cells from PBMCs cultured without peptide, obtained before COVID-19 vaccination. These receptor sequences come from a human donor who had a prior SARS-CoV-2 infection.

The V call is TRBV2, the J call TRBJ2-1, with 7 bases lining up with TRBD2. Looked up from germline, CDR1 is SNHLY and CDR2 is FYNNEI. The trim removed 0 bases at V and 15 bases at J, leaving 8 bases unmatched. The CDR3 loop spans 13 amino acids. CDR3 in DNA: TGTGCCAGCAGTGAAGCGGGGGGGGACCAAGGGTTCTTC. Amino acids: CASSEAGGDQGFF.

This chain connects TRBV5-1 to TRBJ1-1; a possible D gene is TRBD1 (6 bases). Looked up from germline, CDR1 is SGHRS and CDR2 is YFSETQ. Trimming stripped 0 bases from V and 4 bases from J, with 13 bases between. This CDR3 comprises 15 residues. CDR3 residues: CASSLEGGSITEAFF. The DNA of the CDR3 is TGCGCCAGCAGCTTGGAGGGGGGCTCGATCACTGAAGCTTTCTTT. Complete variable domain (other parts from reference TRBV5-1 and TRBJ1-1): KAGVTQTPRYLIKTRGQQVTLSCSPISGHRSVSWYQQTPGQGLQFLFEYFSETQRNKGNFPGRFSGRQFSNSRSEMNVSTLELGDSALYLCASSLEGGSITEAFFGQGTRLTVV.

This rearrangement joins TRBV5-5 to TRBJ1-1; TRBD1 matches 9 bases. This CDR3 has 14 residues. Germline V gene lookup returns CDR1 SGHKS and CDR2 YYEKEE (reference sequence). After removal of 4 bases from V and 5 bases from J, the junction contained 6 bases not matched to a gene. The CDR3 protein is CASSGQTGGTEAFF. The DNA of the CDR3 is TGTGCCAGCAGCGGGCAGACAGGGGGGACTGAAGCTTTCTTT.

The count of this clone is one. The chain employs TRBV6-6 and TRBJ2-5; D ambiguous. The germline V and J ends were trimmed by 6 bases and 0 bases, with 11 bases remaining between them. In germline, CDR1 is MNHNY, CDR2 SVGAGI (reference sequence). This CDR3 has 14 residues. As DNA, the CDR3 is TGTGCCAGCAGACCGTCCCGCCACCAAGAGACCCAGTACTTC. As protein: CASRPSRHQETQYF.

Only one count was recorded for this clone. The chain combines TRBV2 with TRBJ1-2, with 9 bases lining up with TRBD1. With V trimmed by 7 bases and J by 6 bases, 9 bases remained unmatched. The CDR3 contains 14 residues. CDR1 SNHLY and CDR2 FYNNEI come from the germline V gene. The CDR3 sequence is CASTQGQGTDGYTF. CDR3 nucleotides: TGTGCCAGCACACAGGGACAGGGAACGGATGGCTACACCTTC.

V gene TRBV5-4 combines with J gene TRBJ1-2, with 7 bases aligning to TRBD1. The junction had 6 bases not matched to a gene; V was cut back by 1 base and J by 3 bases. CDR3 length equals 15 residues. Germline V gene sequence: CDR1 SGHNT, CDR2 YYREEE (reference sequence). This CDR3 is CASSLFDREHYGYTF. CDR3 nucleotides: TGTGCCAGCAGCTTGTTCGACAGGGAGCACTATGGCTACACCTTC.

The rearrangement joins TRBV3-1 (or the pseudogene TRBV3-2) to TRBJ1-1, with D perhaps TRBD1 (5 bases). The CDR3 is 15 residues long. Germline CDR1 and CDR2: LGHDT and YNNKEL (reference sequence). The ends were cut back, 1 base at V and 0 bases at J, with 9 bases in the middle. This chain's CDR3 is CASSQVGGVNTEAFF. CDR3 coding DNA: TGTGCCAGCAGCCAAGTAGGAGGGGTGAACACTGAAGCTTTCTTT.

The CDR3 nucleotides read TGTGCCATCAGTGAGTCAGGGTACTGGGCTAATGAAAAACTGTTTTTT. Its translation: CAISESGYWANEKLFF. The V gene is TRBV10-3, the J gene TRBJ1-4; no reliable D call. This CDR3 has 16 amino acids. V shed 0 bases and J shed 3 bases, with 11 bases lying between them. Germline V gene sequence: CDR1 ENHRY, CDR2 SYGVKD.

The rearrangement joins TRBV19 to TRBJ2-2, with 11 positions matching TRBD1. CDR1 and CDR2 (germline): LNHDA, SQIVND (reference sequence). The trim removed 5 bases at V and 3 bases at J, leaving 5 bases unmatched. This CDR3 is 16 amino acids long. CDR3: CASSARDRGDTGELFF. CDR3 DNA sequence: TGTGCCAGTAGTGCTAGGGACAGGGGGGACACCGGGGAGCTGTTTTTT.

This clone was counted between two and nine times. The V call is TRBV18, the J call TRBJ2-2; no reliable D call. With 3 bases removed from V and 5 bases from J, the gap between germline ends came to 4 bases. Germline assignment: CDR1 KGHSH and CDR2 LQKENI. The CDR3 runs to 12 residues. The CDR3, as DNA: TGTGCCAGCTCACCGGATACCGGGGAGCTGTTTTTT. This gives the protein CASSPDTGELFF.

V and J are TRBV6-7 and TRBJ2-2, with 9 nucleotides matching TRBD1. TRBV6-7 is placed among ORFs of uncertain function. Trimming took 4 bases from V and 6 from J; bases not matched to a gene: 12. The CDR3 has 17 residues. For the CDR3, the DNA is TGTGCCAGCAGTTCCCTGGGGGGACAGGGATCGTCCGGGGAGCTGTTTTTT. Encoded protein: CASSSLGGQGSSGELFF.

Turning to this clone: One end of the junction varies from germline; a read error may be responsible. The CDR3 is CASSAGGWRQGTQYF. The CDR3 DNA reads TGTGCCAGCAGCGCCGGGGGCTGGAGACAAGGGACCCAGTACTTC. This chain links TRBV5-8 with TRBJ2-5, with D perhaps TRBD1 or TRBD2 (6 bases each). Germline V gene sequence: CDR1 SGHTS, CDR2 YDEGEE. The CDR3 is 15 residues long. Full variable domain (outside the CDR3, taken from reference TRBV5-8 and TRBJ2-5): EAGVTQSPTHLIKTRGQQATLRCSPISGHTSVYWYQQALGLGLQFLLWYDEGEERNRGNFPPRFSGRQFPNYSSELNVNALELEDSALYLCASSAGGWRQGTQYFGPGTRLLVL.

On this clone: Sequence at one end of the junction differs from germline and may be a read error. The chain carries TRBV7-9 and TRBJ2-7; the match to TRBD2 covers 9 bases. The CDR3 is 18 amino acids. The germline CDR1 and CDR2 sequences are SEHNR and FQNEAQ (reference sequence). The DNA of the CDR3 is TGTGCCAGCAGCCTAGCCGGGACTAGCCGTTCGAGCTCCTACGAGCAGTACTTC. Encoded protein: CASSLAGTSRSSSYEQYF.

This clone was seen a handful of times. The chain couples TRBV2 to TRBJ1-3; 7 bases are a match to TRBD1. V gave up 6 bases and J gave up 7 bases; unmatched junction bases: 6. Germline V gene sequence: CDR1 SNHLY, CDR2 FYNNEI. The CDR3 is made up of 13 amino acids. The CDR3 protein is CASRDDRANTIYF. CDR3 DNA sequence: TGTGCCAGCAGGGACGACAGGGCGAACACCATATATTTT.

This clone is medium-sized in the sample. The chain joins TRBV6-4 to TRBJ1-1; 8 bases are shared with TRBD1. The germline V gene encodes CDR1 MRHNA and CDR2 SNTAGT. This CDR3 is built from 15 residues. With 0 bases clipped from V and 3 bases from J, the junction kept 3 bases outside the gene matches. The CDR3 is CASSDSSGGYTEAFF. DNA for the CDR3: TGTGCCAGCAGTGACTCATCAGGGGGCTACACTGAAGCTTTCTTT.

This clone appeared once. The V gene is TRBV5-6, the J gene TRBJ2-7, with D unresolved. V was pared by 0 bases and J by 5 bases, with 6 bases between. CDR1 and CDR2 from the germline V gene are SGHDT and YYEEEE. CDR3 length equals 12 residues. The CDR3 DNA reads TGTGCCAGCAGCTTGGCTCGGCACGAGCAGTACTTC. It translates to CASSLARHEQYF.

This chain uses TRBV6-6 with TRBJ2-1; D assignment may be TRBD1 or TRBD2 (6 bases each). Germline V gives CDR1 MNHNY, CDR2 SVGAGI (reference sequence). V was trimmed by 5 bases and J by 4 bases, leaving 12 bases between them. The CDR3 is 14 residues long. Here the CDR3 reads CASSVLGGYNEQFF. CDR3 bases: TGTGCCAGCAGTGTACTAGGGGGGTACAATGAGCAGTTCTTC.

V usage is TRBV4-3 and J usage is TRBJ2-4; D is possibly TRBD2 (5 bases). This CDR3 is 15 amino acids long. The V and J ends lost 0 bases and 7 bases respectively, with 13 bases between them. Germline V gene sequence: CDR1 LGHNA, CDR2 YSLEER. CDR3 sequence: CASSQDWGSGNIQYF. The CDR3 DNA reads as TGCGCCAGCAGCCAAGATTGGGGAAGCGGTAACATTCAGTACTTC.

V gene TRBV14 combines with J gene TRBJ1-6; D unclear. This CDR3 region has 17 residues. Germline V CDR1 and CDR2: SGHDN, FVKESK. V shed 2 bases and J shed 6 bases, with 17 bases lying between them. The CDR3 nucleotides are TGTGCCAGCAGCCAAATTAGCTACGACCGCGTTAATTCACCCCTCCACTTT. Translated: CASSQISYDRVNSPLHF. The whole variable domain, remainder taken from reference TRBV14 and TRBJ1-6, is EAGVTQFPSHSVIEKGQTVTLRCDPISGHDNLYWYRRVMGKEIKFLLHFVKESKQDESGMPNNRFLAERTGGTYSTLKVQPAELEDSGVYFCASSQISYDRVNSPLHFGNGTRLTVT.

The rearrangement uses TRBV3-1 (or the pseudogene TRBV3-2) and TRBJ1-4, with no clear D. This CDR3 contains 13 residues. The germline CDR1 and CDR2 sequences are LGHDT and YNNKEL (reference sequence). Trimming cost V 2 bases and J 5 bases, with 6 bases left between them. The CDR3 loop is CASSQSLNEKLFF. For the CDR3, the DNA is TGTGCCAGCAGCCAATCCTTGAATGAAAAACTGTTTTTT.

The chain employs TRBV5-1 and TRBJ1-2; 7 nucleotides line up with TRBD1. Germline V gene data show CDR1 as SGHRS and CDR2 as YFSETQ. This CDR3 has 14 amino acids. Germline trimming cut 2 bases from V and 3 bases from J; bases unmatched to any gene: 4. Here the CDR3 reads CASSLGTADYGYTF. The CDR3 coding sequence is TGCGCCAGCAGCTTAGGGACAGCTGACTATGGCTACACCTTC.